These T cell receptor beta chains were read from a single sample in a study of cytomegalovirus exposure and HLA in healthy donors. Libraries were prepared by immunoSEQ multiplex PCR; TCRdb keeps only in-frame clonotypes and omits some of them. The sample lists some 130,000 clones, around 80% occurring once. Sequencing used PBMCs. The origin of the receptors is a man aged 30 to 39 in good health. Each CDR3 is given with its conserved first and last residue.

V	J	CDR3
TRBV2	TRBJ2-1	CASRDSPSSYNEQFF
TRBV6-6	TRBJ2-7	CASRIADTYEQYF
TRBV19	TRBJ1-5	CASTHLGIPGGDQYQPQHF
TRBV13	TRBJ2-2	CASSLQTGGNTGELFF
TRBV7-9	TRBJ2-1	CSSNLNGGSYNEQFF
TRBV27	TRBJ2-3	CAILLNRWDNTDTQYF
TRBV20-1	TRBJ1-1	CSASTQNEAFF
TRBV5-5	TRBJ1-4	CASSTHRGGEKLFF
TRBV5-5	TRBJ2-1	CASSSTGGHISYNEQFF
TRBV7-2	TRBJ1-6	CASSLVVGTGESPLHF
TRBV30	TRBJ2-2	CAWSARGRGRTGELFF
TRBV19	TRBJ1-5	CASSSTGNVNSNQPQHF
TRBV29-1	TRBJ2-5	CSARTSWTGETQYF
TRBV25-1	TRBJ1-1	CASSEGFGGWADGAFF
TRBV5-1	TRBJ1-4	CASRSNSGGFNEKLFF